Listed below are T cell receptor beta chains from one sample, sequenced in a study of T cell changes during pregnancy in multiple sclerosis. The method was immunoSEQ multiplex PCR; TCRdb's version includes in-frame clones alone and lacks a portion of them. The sample lists tens of thousands of clones, about 93% seen once, with more than 0.8% in the top ten. Sequenced here: peripheral blood, sampled in the first trimester of pregnancy. These receptors all come from a female donor with multiple sclerosis, enrolled in a pregnancy study. Each CDR3 is given with its conserved first and last residue. D genes are given only for firm matches. A row's size may be missing; if present it is once, few, many or a size class.

CDR3nt: TGTGCCAGCAGTAGGGCGACTAGCGGTCGCACAGATACGCAGTATTTT
CDR3aa: CASSRATSGRTDTQYF
d_gene: TRBD2
v_gene: TRBV11-3
abundance: NA
j_gene: TRBJ2-3

CDR3nt: TGTGCCAGCAGCTTAGCCGGGTCCGGGGAGCTGTTTTTT
CDR3aa: CASSLAGSGELFF
d_gene: NA
v_gene: TRBV11-2
abundance: once
j_gene: TRBJ2-2

CDR3nt: TGTGCCAGCAGCGGGGGAGGAGGCTACACCTTC
CDR3aa: CASSGGGGYTF
d_gene: NA
v_gene: TRBV7-8
abundance: NA
j_gene: TRBJ1-2

CDR3nt: TGTGCCAGCTCATCCGCCCGCCTACAGGGCAATGAGCAGTTCTTC
CDR3aa: CASSSARLQGNEQFF
d_gene: NA
v_gene: TRBV18
abundance: NA
j_gene: TRBJ2-1

CDR3nt: TGTGCCAGCAGTTTGAGGACATTGCACGGGGAGCTGTTTTTT
CDR3aa: CASSLRTLHGELFF
d_gene: NA
v_gene: TRBV27
abundance: NA
j_gene: TRBJ2-2

CDR3nt: TGTGCCAGTAGTCTTCTCGGGAACGAGCAGTACTTC
CDR3aa: CASSLLGNEQYF
d_gene: NA
v_gene: TRBV19
abundance: once
j_gene: TRBJ2-7

CDR3nt: TGTGCCAGCAGCTTGGAAGGGGTGGGGACCGGGGAGCTGTTTTTT
CDR3aa: CASSLEGVGTGELFF
d_gene: NA
v_gene: TRBV5-4
abundance: NA
j_gene: TRBJ2-2

CDR3nt: TGTGCCAGCAGTGTTACGGACAGGGTTTGGGCTTTCTTT
CDR3aa: CASSVTDRVWAFF
d_gene: TRBD1
v_gene: TRBV2
abundance: few
j_gene: TRBJ1-1

CDR3nt: TGCAGTGCGGAAGAGGCAGATACGCAGTATTTT
CDR3aa: CSAEEADTQYF
d_gene: NA
v_gene: TRBV20-1
abundance: NA
j_gene: TRBJ2-3

CDR3nt: TGTGCCATCGGGGGCGGGAGACGAAATGAGCAGTTCTTC
CDR3aa: CAIGGGRRNEQFF
d_gene: NA
v_gene: TRBV7-8
abundance: NA
j_gene: TRBJ2-1

CDR3nt: TGTGCCAGCATGCGGGACCGGCTGAACACTGAAGCTTTCTTT
CDR3aa: CASMRDRLNTEAFF
d_gene: NA
v_gene: TRBV2
abundance: NA
j_gene: TRBJ1-1

CDR3nt: TGTGCCAGCCCTCGGACTAGCGGGAGTAAGGTTTACAATGAGCAGTTCTTC
CDR3aa: CASPRTSGSKVYNEQFF
d_gene: TRBD2
v_gene: TRBV28
abundance: NA
j_gene: TRBJ2-1

CDR3nt: TGTGCCAGCAGCCCGAAACTATTTTACGAGCAGTACTTC
CDR3aa: CASSPKLFYEQYF
d_gene: NA
v_gene: TRBV13
abundance: NA
j_gene: TRBJ2-7

CDR3nt: TGTGCAAGTCGCTTAGGACAGGGGTGGATAACTAATGAAAAACTGTTTTTT
CDR3aa: CASRLGQGWITNEKLFF
d_gene: NA
v_gene: TRBV12-2
abundance: NA
j_gene: TRBJ1-4

CDR3nt: TGTGCCAGCAGGTGGACAGGGCAGGGGCAGTACTTC
CDR3aa: CASRWTGQGQYF
d_gene: NA
v_gene: TRBV21-1
abundance: NA
j_gene: TRBJ2-7

CDR3nt: TGTGCCAGCAGTTACGCGACGGGTGGGGCTAAGGGCTACACCTTC
CDR3aa: CASSYATGGAKGYTF
d_gene: NA
v_gene: TRBV6-8
abundance: NA
j_gene: TRBJ1-2

CDR3nt: TGTGCCAGCGGGACAGGGGGCGCGTTTGGCTACACCTTC
CDR3aa: CASGTGGAFGYTF
d_gene: TRBD1
v_gene: TRBV28
abundance: NA
j_gene: TRBJ1-2